Listed here are 10 T cell receptor beta chains from one sample, sequenced in a study of T cell responses to AZD1222 COVID-19 vaccine. The data were produced by immunoSEQ multiplex PCR, yet TCRdb's version contains in-frame clones alone and is incomplete. Found here are 150,000 or so clones, roughly nine tenths of them singletons; the top ten hold 1.5% to 2%. Sequences were derived from peripheral blood, sampled on day 0 of AZD1222 vaccination. These receptors all come from an adult in good health.

This sequence joins TRBV7-8 and TRBJ1-1; no definite D call. The CDR3 runs to 14 residues. From germline, CDR1 is SGHVS and CDR2 FQNEAQ. Between the trimmed V and J ends, which lost 0 bases and 3 bases, there was a span of 8 bases. CDR3 DNA sequence: TGTGCCAGCAGCTTAGCCCCTGGATACACTGAAGCTTTCTTT. As protein: CASSLAPGYTEAFF.

J is TRBJ1-2 and V is TRBV28; maybe TRBD1 (5 bases). The CDR3 loop spans 13 amino acids. CDR1 MDHEN and CDR2 SYDVKM come from the germline V gene. V dropped 7 bases and J dropped 0 bases, with 9 bases sitting between them. The CDR3 region has the DNA TGTGCCAGCACGGGGCTAGCTAACTATGGCTACACCTTC. This translates into CASTGLANYGYTF.

The J gene is TRBJ2-7, the V gene TRBV5-5, with 10 bases that match TRBD1. CDR1 and CDR2 (germline): SGHKS, YYEKEE (reference sequence). The CDR3 has 16 amino acids. V shed 3 bases, J shed 6 bases, and the junction held 12 bases outside the gene matches. CDR3 sequence (DNA): TGTGCCAGCAGCTCCTTTTTTACGGACAGGGGGTCCGAGCAGTACGTC. Translation: CASSSFFTDRGSEQYV.

The gene calls are TRBV28 and TRBJ2-1; 13 bases fit TRBD2. The trim removed 5 bases at V and 4 bases at J, leaving 14 bases unmatched. In germline, CDR1 is MDHEN, CDR2 SYDVKM. CDR3 length: 19 residues. CDR3 DNA sequence: TGTGCCAGCAGTCATCCCCTACTAGCGGGAGGGGGGAAGTACAATGAGCAGTTCTTC. As protein: CASSHPLLAGGGKYNEQFF.

V usage is TRBV10-3 and J usage is TRBJ2-1, with D perhaps matching TRBD1 or TRBD2 (6 bases each). This CDR3 has 13 amino acids. Germline V gene data show CDR1 as ENHRY and CDR2 as SYGVKD. Trimming left V 9 bases short and J 6 bases short, with 15 bases between. CDR3 DNA: TGTGCCATGGGACGGGGGCCCCCCAATGAGCAGTTCTTC. This sequence encodes CAMGRGPPNEQFF.

The chain has TRBV7-9 and TRBJ1-2; a weak D match, TRBD1 (5 bases). V lost 1 base and J lost 7, with 13 bases in between. The CDR3 loop spans 14 amino acids. The germline V gene has CDR1 SEHNR and CDR2 FQNEAQ (reference sequence). The CDR3 spells CASSLVAGPGGYTF. The CDR3 region has the DNA TGTGCCAGCAGCTTAGTGGCAGGGCCGGGTGGCTACACCTTC.

This clone was counted only a few times. This chain connects TRBV15 to TRBJ2-1; 8 nucleotides align to TRBD2. There are 14 residues in the CDR3. CDR1 and CDR2 (germline): LNHNV, YYDKDF (reference sequence). V was pared by 6 bases and J by 8 bases, with 9 bases of the junction left unmatched. CDR3 sequence: CATRGERESDEQFF. CDR3 bases: TGTGCCACCAGGGGCGAGCGGGAGAGCGATGAGCAGTTCTTC.

Remarks on this clone: The identical CDR3 is also encoded by other nucleotide sequences in the sample. The V and J genes are TRBV19 and TRBJ1-1, with TRBD1 identical over 7 bases. The CDR3 loop spans 15 amino acids. The germline V gene has CDR1 LNHDA and CDR2 SQIVND (reference sequence). Trimming removed 2 bases from V and 0 bases from J; junction bases left unmatched: 3. The CDR3 spells CASSIPGQMNTEAFF. The CDR3, as DNA: TGTGCCAGTAGTATACCGGGACAGATGAACACTGAAGCTTTCTTT.

This sequence joins TRBV7-9 and TRBJ1-6; D possibly corresponds to TRBD1 (5 bases). The CDR3 sequence is 17 residues long. Per germline, CDR1 SEHNR and CDR2 FQNEAQ (reference sequence). Trimming pared 1 base from V and 5 bases from J, leaving 15 bases between. The CDR3 loop is CASSLVGLGRNNSPLHF. CDR3 DNA sequence: TGTGCCAGCAGCTTAGTCGGGCTGGGACGGAATAATTCACCCCTCCACTTT.

The chain joins TRBV2 to TRBJ1-2, with 10 bases matching TRBD1. The germline V gene has CDR1 SNHLY and CDR2 FYNNEI. The CDR3 runs to 16 residues. V dropped 3 bases and J dropped 5; count of bases not matched to a gene: 9. CDR3 nucleotide sequence: TGTGCCAGCAGTGACATTGGGACAGGGGCTTTTTATGGCTACACCTTC. This gives the protein CASSDIGTGAFYGYTF.